This TCR beta chain is drawn from a study of blood T cells in healthy people across ages (dated by TCRdb to between 2014 and 2017). Describing the broader study: In model experiments, template switching captured roughly one uniquely barcoded TCR beta cDNA molecule for every two T cells. Using deep sequencing normalized with unique cDNA molecular identifiers, the study measured how TCR beta repertoire diversity changes with age. Four age groups were formed from the donors: young (average approximately 15 years), middle-aged (approximately 41), aged (under 70) and long-lived (roughly 81). To avoid experimental bias, donors of different ages were spread randomly across the sequencing lanes. For two donors (one aged 18 to 30 and one aged 80 or older), the study analyzed two additional independent replicas of 1 million unique cDNA reads from the same blood draw. Overall study outcomes, separate from this receptor: The long-lived group showed more naive CD4+ T cells, fewer expanded clones and increased TCR diversity than the aged group, suggesting age selection. Total diversity estimates from one million sequenced T cells were considered lower bounds and underestimates. A strong correlation was found between observed TCR beta diversity and the percentage of naive T cells measured by flow cytometry. Donor CMV infection status was unknown, potentially confounding age-related changes in expanded clonotypes. Conclusive comparison of naive and antigen-experienced compartments was prevented by the profiling of bulk unsorted PBMCs. Observed TCR beta diversity per million T cells fell roughly linearly with age, and a significant reduction was already apparent by age roughly 40.

Via the germline V gene, CDR1 is MNHNS and CDR2 SASEGT. Trimming takes 2 bases from V and 0 bases from J, and the germline ends sit 11 bases apart. Taken from cysteine to phenylalanine, the CDR3 has 15 residues. The only DNA kept is the CDR3, 45 bases in frame from the first base. Donors were 39 systemically healthy Caucasian individuals from Russia aged roughly 6 to 95 years. Each donor gave ten milliliters of peripheral blood, collected into EDTA-treated Vacutainer tubes. Ficoll-Paque density-gradient centrifugation was used to isolate PBMCs, with at least 6 million per sample. Trizol reagent was used to extract total RNA from PBMCs, with at least 5 micrograms per sample. Naive CD45RAhigh/CD27high T cell percentages were measured by flow cytometry on a PBMC aliquot from every donor. Libraries were built with 5' RACE. The run used an Illumina HiSeq 2500. A second PCR of roughly 7 to 12 cycles was performed with a sample-barcoded 5' primer and a J-beta primer mix. A template-switch 5' adaptor carrying 12 random nucleotides introduced a unique molecular identifier onto each TCR beta cDNA molecule. At least 3 million CDR3-containing paired-end reads were obtained from each sample. First-strand cDNA synthesis was performed from all RNA using the Mint cDNA synthesis kit, with priming by a TRBC-specific oligonucleotide. Following uracil-DNA glycosylase treatment, a first 18-cycle PCR with universal primers M1SS and BC2_uni_R was performed on all cDNA. Per the authors' processing: For normalization, 1 million high-quality reads, each with a distinct molecular identifier, were randomly selected from each sample. Instead of being binned into consensus sequences, reads with shared molecular identifiers were discarded. MiTCR, with a Q25 quality threshold and the strictest error-elimination algorithm, was used for CDR3 identification, clonotype clustering and error correction. A nonparametric unseen species model with Euler transformation was used to estimate a lower bound on total TCR beta diversity. TCRdb redid the processing of the public reads, applying fastp at Q25 and MiXCR, and retained in-frame beta chains. Each CDR3 protein gets just one entry, which takes the most common genes and DNA from the rows behind it. In this record, the V and J calls reflect TCRdb's handling and not the investigators' own analysis. In all, the sample holds about 1,000,000 distinct CDR3 sequences, and 35% to 50% of those were seen once. The ten largest clones take up approximately 19% of the sample.

Concerning this clonotype: Its antigen is still unknown. No per-base quality is available; no much larger clone lies one base away.

The receptor was derived from a woman aged 55-75 years in good health. The sample consisted of blood. The chain is encoded by TRBV6-1 joined to TRBJ2-7, with TRBD1 perhaps the D gene, on 6 matching bases. The DNA is TGTGCCAGCAGTGAATGGGGGCTTTCCTCCTACGAGCAGTACTTC. It encodes CASSEWGLSSYEQYF.